The 25 T cell receptor beta chains given below trace back to one sample, sequenced in a study of blood T cell repertoires in COVID-19. Some clones are missing from TCRdb's copy, which holds only in-frame ones; the method was immunoSEQ multiplex PCR. Among 200,000 to 250,000 clones listed, approximately 85% were seen once. Sequencing used peripheral blood. These receptors originate from a woman in her seventies with COVID-19, enrolled during active disease.

This sequence joins TRBV4-3 and TRBJ1-2, with D maybe TRBD1 (5 bases). Trimming took 4 bases from V and 2 from J, leaving 14 bases between them. CDR1 and CDR2 from the germline V gene are LGHNA and YSLEER. CDR3 size: 15 residues. The CDR3 bases are TGCGCCAGCAGCCCTAACCGGGGGGTCAACTATGGCTACACCTTC. Residues: CASSPNRGVNYGYTF.

This clone was detected a few times. The chain employs TRBV18 and TRBJ1-3; D gene uncertain. The CDR3 has 17 residues. V was trimmed by 3 bases and J by 0 bases, leaving 15 bases between them. The germline CDR1 and CDR2 sequences are KGHSH and LQKENI. DNA of the CDR3: TGTGCCAGCTCACCCCCGGGAGGATTGACCTCTGGAAACACCATATATTTT. Amino acid sequence: CASSPPGGLTSGNTIYF. The variable domain in full, with the rest retrieved from reference TRBV18 and TRBJ1-3, is NAGVMQNPRHLVRRRGQEARLRCSPMKGHSHVYWYRQLPEEGLKFMVYLQKENIIDESGMPKERFSAEFPKEGPSILRIQQVVRGDSAAYFCASSPPGGLTSGNTIYFGEGSWLTVV.

This rearrangement joins TRBV28 to TRBJ1-4, with 8 bases fitting TRBD1. Germline trimming cut 10 bases from V and 7 bases from J; bases unmatched to any gene: 8. Germline V gives CDR1 MDHEN, CDR2 SYDVKM. This CDR3 has 13 amino acids. The CDR3 loop reads CATNRGGREKLFF. CDR3 nucleotides: TGTGCCACCAACAGGGGGGGACGTGAAAAACTGTTTTTT.

The chain uses TRBV28 and TRBJ1-2; a possible D gene is TRBD1 (5 bases). The CDR3 has 14 residues. Trimming shortened V by 2 bases and J by 6 bases, and 13 bases separated the two germline ends. CDR1 is MDHEN and CDR2 is SYDVKM in the germline V gene. CDR3: CASSLNAGQNGYTF. CDR3 nucleotide sequence: TGTGCCAGCAGTTTAAATGCCGGACAAAATGGCTACACCTTC.

The rearrangement links TRBV5-1 to TRBJ2-7; 7 bases agree with TRBD1. Germline CDR1 reads SGHRS; CDR2 reads YFSETQ. The CDR3 totals 15 residues. V trimming: 0 bases; J trimming: 4 bases; junction bases outside the gene matches: 7. The CDR3 loop is CASSLAGQSTYEQYF. CDR3 coding DNA: TGCGCCAGCAGCTTGGCGGGACAGTCAACTTACGAGCAGTACTTC.

The table lists this clone with a few counts. The CDR3 region is CASSQTGLRGNEQFF. DNA for the CDR3: TGTGCCAGCAGCCAAACGGGTTTAAGAGGCAATGAGCAGTTCTTC. V is TRBV11-3 and J is TRBJ2-1, with D hard to call. V dropped 5 bases and J dropped 6 bases, with 17 bases sitting between them. CDR3 size: 15 residues. The germline gives CDR1 SGHNT, CDR2 YENEEA.

V is TRBV6-5 and J is TRBJ1-2; tentative D call: TRBD1 (5 bases). The length of the CDR3 is 14 residues. Germline-derived CDR1 and CDR2 are MNHEY and SVGAGI. V shed 2 bases and J shed 6 bases, with 13 bases lying between them. The CDR3 reads CASSYRQGRDGYTF. CDR3 DNA: TGTGCCAGCAGTTACAGGCAGGGTCGCGATGGCTACACCTTC.

This clone was detected a few times. The chain has TRBV12-2 and TRBJ2-7; TRBD2 was called by the table and not checked on the DNA. TRBV12-2 is a pseudogene locus. This CDR3 has 17 residues. The CDR3 DNA follows: TGTGCAAGTCGCTTAGGGGAAGACTGCGAAGGGAGCTACGAGCAGTACTTC. This gives the protein CASRLGEDCEGSYEQYF.

The rearrangement links TRBV11-2 to TRBJ1-1; D remains unclear. Per germline, CDR1 SGHAT and CDR2 FQNNGV. Trimming removed 7 bases from V and 1 base from J, with 16 bases in between. CDR3 length: 15 residues. The CDR3 spells CASTPGGSGNTEAFF. The CDR3 DNA reads TGTGCCAGCACCCCAGGAGGGTCGGGGAACACTGAAGCTTTCTTT.

J is TRBJ1-6 and V is TRBV19; a weak D match, TRBD1 (5 bases). The V and J ends lost 2 bases and 8 bases respectively, with 10 bases between them. CDR1 and CDR2 (germline): LNHDA, SQIVND (reference sequence). The length of the CDR3 is 14 residues. CDR3 loop: CASSIPGWDSPLHF. The CDR3, as DNA: TGTGCCAGTAGTATACCAGGGTGGGATTCACCCCTCCACTTT.

The chain's CDR3 is CAISGTGKTDGYTF. The CDR3 DNA is TGTGCCATCAGTGGGACAGGGAAAACTGATGGCTACACCTTC. The rearrangement links TRBV10-3 to TRBJ1-2, with 8 bases aligning to TRBD1. With V trimmed by 4 bases and J by 6 bases, 7 bases remained unmatched. Germline CDR1 reads ENHRY; CDR2 reads SYGVKD. CDR3 length equals 14 residues.

The rearrangement joins TRBV19 to TRBJ1-5, with D possibly being TRBD1 (5 bases). The CDR3 is 15 residues long. The germline V and J ends were trimmed by 5 bases and 0 bases, with 11 bases remaining between them. Germline values: CDR1 LNHDA, CDR2 SQIVND (reference sequence). This chain's CDR3 is CASSGGVNSNQPQHF. CDR3 in DNA: TGTGCCAGTAGTGGGGGGGTGAATAGCAATCAGCCCCAGCATTTT.

This clone was observed a few times. J is TRBJ1-4 and V is TRBV3-1 (or the pseudogene TRBV3-2); tentative D call: TRBD1 (5 bases). Germline V CDR1 and CDR2: LGHDT, YNNKEL (reference sequence). The CDR3 is 15 amino acids. Trimming took 0 bases from V and 6 from J, leaving 11 bases between them. CDR3 bases: TGTGCCAGCAGCCAAGATAAGGGGATGGATGAAAAACTGTTTTTT. Residues: CASSQDKGMDEKLFF.

In this sample, this clone turned up a few times. CDR3 protein: CATLPGTVNTGELFF. CDR3 nucleotide sequence: TGTGCCACTCTCCCCGGGACAGTAAACACCGGGGAGCTGTTTTTT. The chain uses TRBV19 and TRBJ2-2, with 7 bases that match TRBD1. Per the germline V gene, CDR1 is LNHDA and CDR2 is SQIVND (reference sequence). V lost 10 bases and J lost 2; bases outside the gene matches: 10. This CDR3 spans 15 amino acids.

The chain has TRBV5-6 and TRBJ1-5; tentatively, D is TRBD1 (6 bases). The CDR3 consists of 14 residues. V was cut by 1 base and J by 1 base, with 6 bases left in between. In germline, CDR1 is SGHDT, CDR2 YYEEEE. The CDR3 coding sequence is TGTGCCAGCAGCTTGAGGGGGAGCAATCAGCCCCAGCATTTT. It yields the protein CASSLRGSNQPQHF.

The chain uses TRBV2 and TRBJ1-1; tentative D call: TRBD1 (6 bases). The CDR3 runs 14 residues. Germline V lookup: CDR1 SNHLY, CDR2 FYNNEI. Trimming removed 4 bases at V and 4 bases at J, with 13 bases between. For the CDR3, the DNA is TGTGCCAGCAGTGTTTTACAGGGCTTCACTGAAGCTTTCTTT. This sequence encodes CASSVLQGFTEAFF.

This chain uses TRBV11-1 with TRBJ2-1; 8 nucleotides line up with TRBD2. Germline lookup yields CDR1 SGHAT and CDR2 FQDESV (reference sequence). V lost 5 bases, J lost 8 bases, and 8 bases stayed unmatched. The CDR3 totals 14 residues. The CDR3 bases are TGTGCCAGCAGCCGCTGGAGCGGGAGAGATGAGCAGTTCTTC. Amino acids: CASSRWSGRDEQFF.

The rearrangement links TRBV30 to TRBJ1-1, with D tentatively TRBD1 (6 bases). In germline, CDR1 is GTSNPN, CDR2 SVGIG (reference sequence). Deletions cut 0 bases from V and 5 bases from J, with 13 bases between. This CDR3 region has 14 residues. The CDR3 sequence is CAWSVYREGTEAFF. DNA for the CDR3: TGTGCCTGGAGTGTATACAGGGAGGGGACTGAAGCTTTCTTT.

This chain links TRBV7-8 with TRBJ2-1; 9 bases are shared with TRBD1. CDR3 size: 14 residues. Losses at the gene ends were 8 bases for V and 7 bases for J; bases not matched to a gene: 9. Per the germline V gene, CDR1 is SGHVS and CDR2 is FQNEAQ. The CDR3: CASFTGGRENEQFF. The DNA for the CDR3 is TGTGCCAGCTTTACAGGGGGCCGGGAAAATGAGCAGTTCTTC.

V is TRBV19 and J is TRBJ1-1, with 7 nucleotides matching TRBD1. Germline V CDR1 and CDR2: LNHDA, SQIVND (reference sequence). V dropped 5 bases and J dropped 6; count of bases not matched to a gene: 9. The CDR3 runs 14 residues. CDR3 bases: TGTGCCAGTAGTCAACGGGACAGAGTGTCTGAAGCTTTCTTT. This gives the protein CASSQRDRVSEAFF.

This chain uses TRBV6-5 with TRBJ1-2, with TRBD1 matching over 8 bases. The length of the CDR3 is 15 residues. V lost 3 bases and J lost 5; bases outside the gene matches: 8. CDR1 and CDR2 from the germline V gene are MNHEY and SVGAGI. CDR3 sequence: CASSYAAGGGYGYTF. In nucleotides, the CDR3 is TGTGCCAGCAGTTATGCTGCAGGGGGCGGATATGGCTACACCTTC.

The chain combines TRBV25-1 with TRBJ2-5; D is uncertain. Germline lookup yields CDR1 MGHDK and CDR2 SYGVNS. The CDR3 covers 15 residues. Trimming shortened V by 3 bases and J by 1 base, and 12 bases separated the two germline ends. CDR3 in DNA: TGTGCCAGCAGTGATCATGGGCAGGTCCAAGAGACCCAGTACTTC. Protein product: CASSDHGQVQETQYF.

The rearrangement joins TRBV6-2 or TRBV6-3 to TRBJ2-2, with D perhaps matching TRBD2 (6 bases). This CDR3 contains 15 residues. Looked up from germline, CDR1 is MNHEY and CDR2 is SVGEGT. V lost 0 bases and J lost 7, with 12 bases in between. CDR3 sequence: CASSYSSSAGGELFF. The CDR3, as DNA: TGTGCCAGCAGTTACTCTTCTAGCGCGGGCGGGGAGCTGTTTTTT.

The chain joins TRBV7-2 to TRBJ2-5; TRBD2 aligns across 12 bases. The CDR3 loop spans 15 amino acids. Germline V gives CDR1 SGHTA, CDR2 FQGNSA. Trimming removed 3 bases from V and 5 bases from J; junction bases left unmatched: 4. This chain's CDR3 is CASSFLAGGLETQYF. In nucleotides, the CDR3 is TGTGCCAGCAGCTTTCTAGCGGGGGGGTTGGAGACCCAGTACTTC.

The chain recombines TRBV3-1 (or the pseudogene TRBV3-2) with TRBJ1-2; D call uncertain. CDR3 size: 12 residues. The germline V and J ends were trimmed by 3 bases and 7 bases, with 9 bases remaining between them. CDR1 LGHDT and CDR2 YNNKEL come from the germline V gene (reference sequence). As DNA, the CDR3 is TGTGCCAGCAGCCACCCCCTTAGTGGCTACACCTTC. This gives the protein CASSHPLSGYTF.